This TCR beta chain was captured by sequencing in a study of blood T cell repertoires in COVID-19. Study background: Samples taken during acute and convalescent COVID-19 were collected in the United States, Italy and Spain.

Authors' methods: Reference gene primer amplification in the assay estimated nucleated cell counts. Produced via immunoSEQ multiplex PCR; TCRdb's table is partial and in-frame only. D and trimming were read from the DNA, whereas the V and J calls and clone size are those reported in that table. The sample includes about 210,000 clones, roughly 81% of them seen just once. Sequenced sample: peripheral blood. This TCR came from a woman aged 45-59 years with active or convalescent COVID-19.

This chain's CDR3 is CSVEIQGETQYF. Here the CDR3 DNA reads TGCAGCGTTGAAATCCAGGGAGAGACCCAGTACTTC. The J gene is TRBJ2-5, the V gene TRBV29-1; weak D call: TRBD1 (5 bases). CDR3 length: 12 amino acids. Per germline, CDR1 SQVTM and CDR2 ANQGSEA. V was clipped by 2 bases and J by 4 bases, with 8 bases between them.